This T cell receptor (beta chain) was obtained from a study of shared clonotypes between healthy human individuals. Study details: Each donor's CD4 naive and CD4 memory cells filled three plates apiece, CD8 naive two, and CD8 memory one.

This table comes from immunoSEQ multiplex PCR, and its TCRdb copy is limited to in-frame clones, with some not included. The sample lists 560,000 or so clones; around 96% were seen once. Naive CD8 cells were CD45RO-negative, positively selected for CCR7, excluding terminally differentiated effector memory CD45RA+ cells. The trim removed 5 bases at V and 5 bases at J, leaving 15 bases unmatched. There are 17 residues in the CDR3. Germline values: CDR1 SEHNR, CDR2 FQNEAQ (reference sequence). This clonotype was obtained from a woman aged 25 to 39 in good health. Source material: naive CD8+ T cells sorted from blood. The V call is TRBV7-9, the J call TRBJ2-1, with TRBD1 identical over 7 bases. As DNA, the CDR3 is TGTGCCAGCAGCCCCCGGACAGGCCAAGGACGTCACAATGAGCAGTTCTTC. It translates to CASSPRTGQGRHNEQFF. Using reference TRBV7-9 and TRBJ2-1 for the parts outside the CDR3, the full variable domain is DTGVSQNPRHKITKRGQNVTFRCDPISEHNRLYWYRQTLGQGPEFLTYFQNEAQLEKSRLLSDRFSAERPKGSFSTLEIQRTEQGDSAMYLCASSPRTGQGRHNEQFFGPGTRLTVL.